One TCR beta chain is described in this entry. What it binds is not known. Random hexamers were used to reverse transcribe 0.5 to 1 ug of RNA. By means of immunoSEQ multiplex PCR, TCR beta CDR3 spanning 54 Vbeta and 13 Jbeta underwent amplification. One entry per CDR3 protein results from TCRdb running MiXCR on the immunoSEQ multiplex PCR reads. Altogether tens of thousands of distinct CDR3 sequences are present, about 92% being singletons, with the ten largest covering roughly 0.5%. The sample comes from a study of CD8 T cells in Susac syndrome. Whole-study results and caveats: An acknowledgment was made by the study that its TCR sequencing and HLA analysis involved relatively few individuals.

Trimming cost V 8 bases and J 7 bases, with 14 bases left between them. CDR3 size: 12 residues. The V gene's germline CDR1 is LGHDT and CDR2 YNNKEL (reference sequence). The chain carries TRBV3-1 and TRBJ1-2; D unresolved. The sample was CD8+ T cells from PBMCs. The TCR was taken from a human donor with multiple sclerosis. In nucleotides, the CDR3 is TGTGCCAGCCGGGGTGGATCGTCTGGCTACACCTTC. Its translation is CASRGGSSGYTF.